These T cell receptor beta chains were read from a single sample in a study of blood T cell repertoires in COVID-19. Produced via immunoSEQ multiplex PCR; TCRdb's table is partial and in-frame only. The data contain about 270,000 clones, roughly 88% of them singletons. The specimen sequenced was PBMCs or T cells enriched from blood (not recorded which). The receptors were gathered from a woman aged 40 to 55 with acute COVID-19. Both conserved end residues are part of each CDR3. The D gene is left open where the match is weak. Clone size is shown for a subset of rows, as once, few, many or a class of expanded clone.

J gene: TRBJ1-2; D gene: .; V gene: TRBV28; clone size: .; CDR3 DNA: TGTGCCAGCAGTTTATCCAGGGGCGCCTATGGCTACACCTTC; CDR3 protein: CASSLSRGAYGYTF
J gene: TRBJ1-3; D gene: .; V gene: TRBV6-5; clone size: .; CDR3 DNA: TGTGCCAGCAGCCTGGCAGGGAACTCTGGAAACACCATATATTTT; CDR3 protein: CASSLAGNSGNTIYF
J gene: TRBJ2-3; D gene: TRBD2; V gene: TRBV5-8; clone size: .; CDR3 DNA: TGTGCCAGCAGCCACTTAGCGGGAGGCGAGTATTTT; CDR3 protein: CASSHLAGGEYF
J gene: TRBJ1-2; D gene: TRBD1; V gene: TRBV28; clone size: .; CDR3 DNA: TGTGCCAGCAACATGGACAGGCTCTATGGCTACACCTTC; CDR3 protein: CASNMDRLYGYTF
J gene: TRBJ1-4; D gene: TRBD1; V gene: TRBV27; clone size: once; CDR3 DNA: TGTGCCAGCAGTAGGGGACAGGGAGTGACTAATGAAAAACTGTTTTTT; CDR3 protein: CASSRGQGVTNEKLFF
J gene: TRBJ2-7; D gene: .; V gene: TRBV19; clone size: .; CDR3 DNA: TGTGCCAGTAGCCGTGGGTCAGGGTCCTACGAGCAGTACTTC; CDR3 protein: CASSRGSGSYEQYF
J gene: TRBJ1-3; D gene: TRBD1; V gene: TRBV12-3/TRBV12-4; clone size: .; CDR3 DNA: TGTGCCAGCAGGACAGGGGTCCTAAACACCATATATTTT; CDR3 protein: CASRTGVLNTIYF
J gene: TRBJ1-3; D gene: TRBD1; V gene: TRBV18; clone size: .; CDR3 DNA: TGTGCCAGCTCACCGGACAGGGGGCCCGGAAACACCATATATTTT; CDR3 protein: CASSPDRGPGNTIYF
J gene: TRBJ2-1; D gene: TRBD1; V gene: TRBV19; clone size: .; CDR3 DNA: TGTGCCAGTACGGGGACAGACTACAATGAGCAGTTCTTC; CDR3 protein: CASTGTDYNEQFF
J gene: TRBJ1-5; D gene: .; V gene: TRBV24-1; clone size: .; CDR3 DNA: TGTGCCACCGGGGAGGGAGGGAATCAGCCCCAGCATTTT; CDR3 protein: CATGEGGNQPQHF
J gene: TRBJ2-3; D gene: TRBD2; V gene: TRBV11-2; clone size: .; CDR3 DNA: TGTGCCAGCAGCCCGCGGACTAGCGGGACTACAGATACGCAGTATTTT; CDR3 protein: CASSPRTSGTTDTQYF
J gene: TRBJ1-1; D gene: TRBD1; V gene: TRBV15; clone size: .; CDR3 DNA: TGTGCCACCAGCAGATACTCAGGGGGCTCGACTGAAGCTTTCTTT; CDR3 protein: CATSRYSGGSTEAFF
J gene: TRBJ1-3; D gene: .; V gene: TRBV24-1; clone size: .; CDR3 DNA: TGTGCCACCGTAGGAAACACCATATATTTT; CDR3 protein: CATVGNTIYF
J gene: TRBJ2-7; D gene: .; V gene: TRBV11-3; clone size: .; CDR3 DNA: TGTGCCAGCAGCTTACGTCCGGGGTCCTACGAGCAGTACTTC; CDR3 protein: CASSLRPGSYEQYF
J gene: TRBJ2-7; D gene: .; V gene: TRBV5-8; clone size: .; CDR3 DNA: TGTGCCAGCAGTCTTGAAGCGGGGGCCAGGGGGGCCTACGAGCAGTACTTC; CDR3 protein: CASSLEAGARGAYEQYF
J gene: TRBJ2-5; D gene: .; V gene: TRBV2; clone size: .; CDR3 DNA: TGTGCCAGCAGAGACTTTCAAGAGACCCAGTACTTC; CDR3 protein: CASRDFQETQYF